This T cell receptor (beta chain) was sequenced in a study of blood T cell repertoires in COVID-19. Study background: The samples span acute and convalescent COVID-19 from the United States, Italy and Spain. In each case, the material was cDNA or gDNA derived from T cells, B-cell-depleted T cells, or PBMCs.

Trimming cost V 7 bases and J 4 bases; bases outside gene matches: 5. CDR3 length equals 13 residues. Germline-derived CDR1 and CDR2 are MNHNY and SVGAGI (reference sequence). Here immunoSEQ multiplex PCR was the method, and the copy in TCRdb shows in-frame clones only, minus some. The table includes 380,000 or so clones, 80% to 90% detected once. Sequenced sample: peripheral blood. V and J are TRBV6-6 and TRBJ1-2; TRBD1 aligns across 8 bases. The source of this sequence is a man aged 35 to 55 with acute or convalescent COVID-19. The chain's CDR3 is CASTSTGVYGYTF. CDR3 DNA: TGTGCCAGCACCTCGACAGGGGTCTATGGCTACACCTTC.